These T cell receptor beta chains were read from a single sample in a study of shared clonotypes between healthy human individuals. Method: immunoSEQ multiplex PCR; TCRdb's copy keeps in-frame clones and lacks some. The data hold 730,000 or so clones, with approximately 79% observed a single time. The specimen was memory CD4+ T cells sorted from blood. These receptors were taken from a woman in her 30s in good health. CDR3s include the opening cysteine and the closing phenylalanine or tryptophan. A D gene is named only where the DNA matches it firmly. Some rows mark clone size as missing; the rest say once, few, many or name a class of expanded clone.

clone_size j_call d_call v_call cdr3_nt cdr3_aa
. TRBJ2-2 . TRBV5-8 TGTGCCAGCAGCGTGGAGGTCCATAACACCGGGGAGCTGTTTTTT CASSVEVHNTGELFF
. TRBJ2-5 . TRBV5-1 TGCGCCAGCAGCTTTTCAGTTGGGCCCGGGGAGACCCAGTACTTC CASSFSVGPGETQYF
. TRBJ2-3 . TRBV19 TGTGCCAGTAGTTTTAGTCGGGGAAACACAGATACGCAGTATTTT CASSFSRGNTDTQYF
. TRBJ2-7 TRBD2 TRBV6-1 TGTGCCAGCGCAGCAGCGGGAGGGGGTGAGCAGTACTTC CASAAAGGGEQYF
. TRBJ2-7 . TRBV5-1 TGCGCCAGCAGCAGCGGTACGACCTACGAGCAGTACTTC CASSSGTTYEQYF
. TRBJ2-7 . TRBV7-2 TGTGCCAGCAGCTGGAAGGCCTACGAGCAGTACTTC CASSWKAYEQYF
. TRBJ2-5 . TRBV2 TGTGCCAGCAGTGAGGCCCAGGAAGAGACCCAGTACTTC CASSEAQEETQYF
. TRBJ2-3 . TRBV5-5 TGTGCCAGCAGCTCCGCAGGGGGGCATACGCAGTATTTT CASSSAGGHTQYF
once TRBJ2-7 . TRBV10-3 TGTGCCATCAGTGATGCGGAGACCTACGAGCAGTACTTC CAISDAETYEQYF
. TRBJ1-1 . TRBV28 TGTGCCAGCAGCCGCCCCTTCACAGCGAACACTGAAGCTTTCTTT CASSRPFTANTEAFF
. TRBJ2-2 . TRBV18 TGTGCCAGCTCACCATCGCAGTACACCGGGGAGCTGTTTTTT CASSPSQYTGELFF
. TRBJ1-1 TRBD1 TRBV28 TGTGCCAGCAGTTTAAGGCAGGGGGCGACTGAAGCTTTCTTT CASSLRQGATEAFF
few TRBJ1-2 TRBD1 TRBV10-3 TGTGCCATCAGTGAACAGGGGGCGGATTTTAACTATGGCTACACCTTC CAISEQGADFNYGYTF
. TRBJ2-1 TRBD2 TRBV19 TGTGCCAGTAGTACGCCGGGACTAGCGGGAGTTTCCGACTACAATGAGCAGTTCTTC CASSTPGLAGVSDYNEQFF
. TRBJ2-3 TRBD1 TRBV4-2 TGTGCCAGCAGCCCCGCCGGACAGGGGACGTCAGATACGCAGTATTTT CASSPAGQGTSDTQYF
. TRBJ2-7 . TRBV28 TGTGCCAGCGGAACTTCCAGGGGTTTCTACGAGCAGTACTTC CASGTSRGFYEQYF
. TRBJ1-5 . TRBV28 TGTGCCAGCAGTTTAAGGTCTTACCGACAGACCAATCAGCCCCAGCATTTT CASSLRSYRQTNQPQHF
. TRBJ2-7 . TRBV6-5 TGTGCCAGCAGTAATACAGCCACCTACGAGCAGTACTTC CASSNTATYEQYF
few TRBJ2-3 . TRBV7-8 TGTGCCAGCAGTCCCCGGGGCACAGATACGCAGTATTTT CASSPRGTDTQYF
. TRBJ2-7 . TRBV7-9 TGTGCCAGCAGCTTGGGGGACACGAGATACGAGCAGTACTTC CASSLGDTRYEQYF
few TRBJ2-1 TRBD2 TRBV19 TGTGCCAGTAGTATAGGACTAGCGGGAGTCGAGAATGAGCAGTTCTTC CASSIGLAGVENEQFF
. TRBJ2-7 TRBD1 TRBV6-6 TGTGCCAGCAGGCCAGGGGGCTCTGACTACGAGCAGTACTTC CASRPGGSDYEQYF
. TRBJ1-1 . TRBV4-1 TGCGCCAGCAGCCAAGACTGGCGGCGTGAAGCTTTCTTT CASSQDWRREAFF
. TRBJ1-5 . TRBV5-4 TGTGCCAGCAGCTTGAAGGGTACGGATCAGCCCCAGCATTTT CASSLKGTDQPQHF
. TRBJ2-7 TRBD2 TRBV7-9 TGTGCCAGCAGCTTTAGCGGGGACGCCTACGAGCAGTACTTC CASSFSGDAYEQYF
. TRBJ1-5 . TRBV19 TGTGCCAGTTTGCCCTGGGACGGAACTTATCAGCCCCAGCATTTT CASLPWDGTYQPQHF
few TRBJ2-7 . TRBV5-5 TGTGCCAGCAGCTCGGCCCACGAGCAGTACTTC CASSSAHEQYF
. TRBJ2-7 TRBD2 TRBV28 TGTGCCAGCAGTTCACGCACCCGACTAGCGGTAGACGACGAGCAGTACTTC CASSSRTRLAVDDEQYF
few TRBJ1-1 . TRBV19 TGTGCCAGTAAAAGGGACCTCATGAACACTGAAGCTTTCTTT CASKRDLMNTEAFF
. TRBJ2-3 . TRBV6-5 TGTGCCAGCAGTTACTTGTCGTGGAGCACAGATACGCAGTATTTT CASSYLSWSTDTQYF
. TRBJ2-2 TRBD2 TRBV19 TGTGCCAGTAGACGATCCGGGACTAGCGGGAGTCCCGGGGAGCTGTTTTTT CASRRSGTSGSPGELFF
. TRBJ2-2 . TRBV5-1 TGCGCCAGCAAACTTGCAGGTTACACCGGGGAGCTGTTTTTT CASKLAGYTGELFF
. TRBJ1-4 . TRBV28 TGTGCCAGCCGCAACGACGGGGGCTACGAAAAACTGTTTTTT CASRNDGGYEKLFF